These 8 T cell receptor beta chains originate from one sample sequenced in a study of glioma-infiltrating T cells. TCR alpha and beta CDR3 regions were amplified from RNA using iRepertoire nested multiplex PCR. One entry per CDR3 protein, called by TCRdb with MiXCR from the multiplex PCR reads. The table includes approximately 90,000 distinct CDR3 sequences, 23% detected once. Sequencing input: glioma tissue, nonneoplastic brain tissue, or PBMCs (not recorded which). The receptors originated from a human donor with low-grade glioma or glioblastoma, undergoing nonglioma brain surgery, or in good health (not recorded which).

This clonotype was picked up a small number of times. The chain links TRBV7-2 to TRBJ2-7, with TRBD1 matching over 8 bases. The J segment lost 2 bases and the V segment lost 5 bases, leaving 5 bases of the junction unmatched. CDR1 is SGHTA, CDR2 FQGNSA, per germline. The CDR3 is 14 amino acids. CDR3: CASSQRQGTYEQYF. In DNA, the CDR3 is TGTGCCAGCAGCCAAAGACAGGGGACCTACGAGCAGTACTTC.

This clonotype was observed a handful of times. The V call is TRBV18, the J call TRBJ2-7; tentatively, D is TRBD1 (6 bases). The CDR3 sequence is 16 residues long. CDR1 KGHSH and CDR2 LQKENI come from the germline V gene. The V end was cut by 1 base, the J end by 2 bases, with 15 bases between. The CDR3 loop is CASSPLPGRGPYEQYF. Written as DNA, the CDR3 is TGTGCCAGCTCACCACTTCCCGGCAGGGGTCCCTACGAGCAGTACTTC. Full variable domain (outside the CDR3, taken from reference TRBV18 and TRBJ2-7): NAGVMQNPRHLVRRRGQEARLRCSPMKGHSHVYWYRQLPEEGLKFMVYLQKENIIDESGMPKERFSAEFPKEGPSILRIQQVVRGDSAAYFCASSPLPGRGPYEQYFGPGTRLTVT.

This clonotype was recorded many times. V is TRBV6-1 and J is TRBJ1-1, with 7 bases lining up with TRBD1. In germline, CDR1 is MNHNS, CDR2 SASEGT. Trimming removed 5 bases from V and 6 bases from J; junction bases left unmatched: 9. The CDR3 extends over 14 amino acids. In DNA, the CDR3 is TGTGCCAGCAGTTTCTACAGGGGTAGGCCTGAAGCTTTCTTT. Translated, it gives CASSFYRGRPEAFF.

This chain uses TRBV20-1 with TRBJ2-1; the match to TRBD1 covers 8 bases. The CDR3 has 13 amino acids. The trim removed 6 bases at V and 5 bases at J, leaving 6 bases unmatched. CDR1 and CDR2 from the germline V gene are DFQATT and SNEGSKA (reference sequence). CDR3 region: CSAPRTGHNEQFF. The CDR3 nucleotides are TGCAGTGCGCCAAGGACAGGGCACAATGAGCAGTTCTTC.

The chain is built from TRBV29-1 and TRBJ1-1; 9 bases fit TRBD1. The CDR3 consists of 11 residues. CDR1 SQVTM and CDR2 ANQGSEA come from the germline V gene. Written as DNA, the CDR3 is TGCATGGACAGGGGGAACACTGAAGCTTTCTTT. Its translation: CMDRGNTEAFF.

There are many counts of this clonotype. The V gene is TRBV2, the J gene TRBJ1-1; 7 nucleotides align to TRBD1. The germline CDR1 and CDR2 sequences are SNHLY and FYNNEI. V lost 5 bases to trimming and J lost 1 base; unmatched junction nucleotides: 4. CDR3 length: 14 residues. The CDR3 reads CASSTRTGNTEAFF. As DNA, the CDR3 is TGTGCCAGCAGTACCAGGACAGGGAACACTGAAGCTTTCTTT.

The rearrangement joins TRBV7-9 to TRBJ2-3; D might be TRBD2 (7 bases). CDR3 length: 15 residues. V lost 0 bases and J 5 bases, leaving 12 bases between the germline ends. CDR1 and CDR2 from the germline V gene are SEHNR and FQNEAQ (reference sequence). The CDR3 is CASSLAGGPIDTQYF. The CDR3 nucleotides read TGTGCCAGCAGCTTAGCGGGGGGGCCTATAGATACGCAGTATTTT.

This clonotype was detected many times. The rearrangement uses TRBV6-6 and TRBJ2-5, with D perhaps matching TRBD2 (6 bases). V lost 2 bases, J lost 4 bases, and 17 bases lay in between. The CDR3 has 16 residues. Germline values: CDR1 MNHNY, CDR2 SVGAGI (reference sequence). The CDR3 DNA follows: TGTGCCAGCAGTTACAAACCTGATGGAGGGCGAGAGACCCAGTACTTC. It specifies CASSYKPDGGRETQYF.